The rows below give T cell receptor beta chains drawn from one sample of a study of T cell responses to AZD1222 COVID-19 vaccine. Clones were read by immunoSEQ multiplex PCR, and TCRdb kept only the in-frame ones, dropping some. The sample has about 160,000 clones; more than 75% are singletons. The source material was peripheral blood, sampled 28 days after the second AZD1222 dose. These TCRs come from an adult who received the AZD1222 COVID-19 vaccine. The CDR3 runs from the conserved cysteine through the conserved F or W. The order of the fields is J gene, clone size, D gene, V gene, CDR3 DNA, CDR3 protein. The D gene is left open where the match is weak. Part of the rows lack a size; the others show once, few, many or a class for expanded clones.

>TRBJ2-2|-|-|TRBV5-4
TGTGCCAGCAGCCCCCGACAGGCGGGCACCGGGGAGCTGTTTTTT
CASSPRQAGTGELFF
>TRBJ1-1|-|TRBD1|TRBV6-5
TGTGCCAGCAGCTATTCGACAGGGCGCCACACTGAAGCTTTCTTT
CASSYSTGRHTEAFF
>TRBJ1-1|-|-|TRBV5-1
TGCGCCAGCAGCTTGGAGCCCAGGAACACTGAAGCTTTCTTT
CASSLEPRNTEAFF
>TRBJ2-7|-|TRBD2|TRBV4-1
TGCGCCAGCAGCCGGACTAGCGGGGGCTCCTACGAGCAGTACTTC
CASSRTSGGSYEQYF
>TRBJ2-5|few|-|TRBV5-5
TGTGCCAGCAGCGCCAATCCCGGGCCCCGAGGGGAGACCCAGTACTTC
CASSANPGPRGETQYF
>TRBJ1-2|once|-|TRBV15
TGTGCCACCAGCAGAGAGAAGGGGAACTATGGCTACACCTTC
CATSREKGNYGYTF
>TRBJ1-6|-|-|TRBV30
TGTGCCTGTCTGGACTCTTCCGGGCATTCACCCCTCCACTTT
CACLDSSGHSPLHF
>TRBJ2-7|-|TRBD1|TRBV9
TGTGCCAGCAGCCCGAGGACAGGCTACGAGCAGTACTTC
CASSPRTGYEQYF
>TRBJ2-3|once|TRBD1|TRBV5-8
TGTGCCAGCAGCTTGGGGCAGGGGGGCACAGATACGCAGTATTTT
CASSLGQGGTDTQYF
>TRBJ1-1|-|-|TRBV27
TGTGCCAGCAAAGAGGTACTGAACACTGAAGCTTTCTTT
CASKEVLNTEAFF
>TRBJ1-6|once|-|TRBV15
TGTGCCACCAGCAATTTAGACCCATTGGGCTCACCCCTCCACTTT
CATSNLDPLGSPLHF
>TRBJ2-5|-|-|TRBV6-2/TRBV6-3
TGTGCCAGCAGTTACACCTCCGAGGCTCTCAGAGGGGAGACCCAGTACTTC
CASSYTSEALRGETQYF
>TRBJ1-2|-|TRBD1|TRBV6-1
TGTGCCAGCAGTCCGCAACAGGGGGCTGGCTACACCTTC
CASSPQQGAGYTF